The clone carrying this TCR beta chain was counted once. V lost 4 bases, J lost 4 bases, and 14 bases lay in between. The CDR3 loop spans 13 amino acids. Per germline, CDR1 GTSNPN and CDR2 SVGIG (reference sequence). This record comes from a study of blood T cell repertoires in COVID-19. Whole-study context: Samples representing acute and convalescent COVID-19 were sourced from the United States, Italy and Spain. In each case, the material was cDNA or gDNA derived from T cells, B-cell-depleted T cells, or PBMCs.

Authors' methods: Scientists estimated how many nucleated cells there were by amplifying reference gene primers. Assay used: immunoSEQ multiplex PCR; TCRdb lists only in-frame clones, some missing. For V, J and clone size, that table is used; D and trimming come from the DNA. The table has about 120,000 clones, about 89% seen once. This TCR derives from a woman aged 70 to 79 with acute or convalescent COVID-19. V usage is TRBV30 and J usage is TRBJ2-7, with a possible D match to TRBD1 (6 bases). The sample was peripheral blood. DNA of the CDR3: TGTGCCTGGACCCCAGGGGTTGTGTACGAGCAGTACTTC. The encoded protein is CAWTPGVVYEQYF.